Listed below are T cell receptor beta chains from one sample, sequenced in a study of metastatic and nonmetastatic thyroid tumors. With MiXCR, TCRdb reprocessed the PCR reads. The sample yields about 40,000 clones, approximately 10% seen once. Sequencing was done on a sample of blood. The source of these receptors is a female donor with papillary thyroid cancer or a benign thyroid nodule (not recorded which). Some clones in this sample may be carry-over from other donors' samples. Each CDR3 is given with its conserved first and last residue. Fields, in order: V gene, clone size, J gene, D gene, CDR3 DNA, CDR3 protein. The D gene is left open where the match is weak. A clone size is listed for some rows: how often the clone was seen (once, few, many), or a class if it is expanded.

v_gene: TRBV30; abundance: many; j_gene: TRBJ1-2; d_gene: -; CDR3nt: TGTGCCTGGAGATTGAGGACAGCCTATGGCTACACCTTC; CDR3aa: CAWRLRTAYGYTF
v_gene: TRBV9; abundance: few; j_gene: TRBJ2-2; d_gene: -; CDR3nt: TGTGCCAGCAGCGTAGTGACCACCGGGGAGCTGTTTTTT; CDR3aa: CASSVVTTGELFF
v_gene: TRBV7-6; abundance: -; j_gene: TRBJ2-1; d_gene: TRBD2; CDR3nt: TGTGCCAGCAGCTTCCGGACTAGCCAGCATGAGCAGTTCTTC; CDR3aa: CASSFRTSQHEQFF
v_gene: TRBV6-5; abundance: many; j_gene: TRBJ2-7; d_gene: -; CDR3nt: TGTGCCAGCAGTTACTCGGCCAACTCCTACGAGCAGTACTTC; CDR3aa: CASSYSANSYEQYF
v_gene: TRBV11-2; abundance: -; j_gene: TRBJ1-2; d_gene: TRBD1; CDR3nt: TGTGCCAGCAGCTTAGATTTGGGACAGACCTATGGCTACACCTTC; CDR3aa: CASSLDLGQTYGYTF
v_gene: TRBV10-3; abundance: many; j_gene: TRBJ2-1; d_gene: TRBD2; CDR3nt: TGTGCCGCGAGCGGGACTAGCGGGAATGAGCAGTTCTTC; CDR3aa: CAASGTSGNEQFF
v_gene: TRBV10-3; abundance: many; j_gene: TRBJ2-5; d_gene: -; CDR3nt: TGTGCCATCAGTGAGATCGGCAGGGTGGTGACCCAGTACTTC; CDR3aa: CAISEIGRVVTQYF
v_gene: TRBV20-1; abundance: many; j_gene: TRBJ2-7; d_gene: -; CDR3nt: TGCAGTGCTAGAATTCCCCGGGTGGGGGAGCAGTACTTC; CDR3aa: CSARIPRVGEQYF
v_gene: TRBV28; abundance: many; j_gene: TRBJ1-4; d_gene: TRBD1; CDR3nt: TGTGCCAGCAGTTTATATAAGACAGGGACAAATGAAAAACTGTTTTTT; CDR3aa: CASSLYKTGTNEKLFF
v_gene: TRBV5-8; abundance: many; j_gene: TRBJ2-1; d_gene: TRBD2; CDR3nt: TGTGCCAGCAGCCCGGGACTAGCGGTGTACAATGAGCAGTTCTTC; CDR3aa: CASSPGLAVYNEQFF
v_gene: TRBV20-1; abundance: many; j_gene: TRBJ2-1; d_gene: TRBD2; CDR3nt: TGCAGTTGCTTTGCGGGAGGAACCCAGAACAATGAGCAGTTCTTC; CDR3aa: CSCFAGGTQNNEQFF
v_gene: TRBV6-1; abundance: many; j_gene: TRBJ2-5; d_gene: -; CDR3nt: TGTGCCAGCAGTGCTCAGGGCCCCTTGGGGACCCAGTACTTC; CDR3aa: CASSAQGPLGTQYF
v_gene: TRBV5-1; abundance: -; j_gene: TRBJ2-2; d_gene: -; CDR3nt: TGCGCCAGCAGCTTGCGAGGGGAAGTGGGCACCGGGGAGCTGTTTTTT; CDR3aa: CASSLRGEVGTGELFF
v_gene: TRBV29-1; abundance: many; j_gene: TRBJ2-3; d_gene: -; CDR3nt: TGCAGCGTTGGGCAGGGTGGGGATACGCAGTATTTT; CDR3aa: CSVGQGGDTQYF
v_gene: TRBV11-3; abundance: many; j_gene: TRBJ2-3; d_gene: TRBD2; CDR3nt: TGTGCCAGCAGCGTTAGCGGGTCTGCGGATACGCAGTATTTT; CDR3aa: CASSVSGSADTQYF
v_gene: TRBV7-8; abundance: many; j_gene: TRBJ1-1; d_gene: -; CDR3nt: TGTGCCAGCAGCTTTTTTAAGGACACTGAAGCTTTCTTT; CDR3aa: CASSFFKDTEAFF
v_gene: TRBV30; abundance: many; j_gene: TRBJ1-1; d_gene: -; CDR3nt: TGTGCCGGGGGAGGGAGGGAAGTGGGTGCCACTGAAGCTTTCTTT; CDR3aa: CAGGGREVGATEAFF
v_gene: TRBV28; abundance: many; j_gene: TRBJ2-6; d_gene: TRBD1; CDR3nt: TGTGCCAGTCGGGACAGCGGCTCTGGGGCCAACGTCCTGACTTTC; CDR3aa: CASRDSGSGANVLTF
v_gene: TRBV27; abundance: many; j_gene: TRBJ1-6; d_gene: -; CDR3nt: TGTGCCAGCAGCTCGAGTCGGGACAACTATAATTCACCCCTCCACTTT; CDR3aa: CASSSSRDNYNSPLHF
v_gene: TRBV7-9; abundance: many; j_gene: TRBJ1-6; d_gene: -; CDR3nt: TGTGCCAGCAGCTCCAACCCACCCCTCCACTTT; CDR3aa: CASSSNPPLHF
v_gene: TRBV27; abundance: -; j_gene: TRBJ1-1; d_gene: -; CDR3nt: TGTGCCAGCAGTGTTATCCCCCAGGTGGAAGGATCAATTAACACTGAAGCTTTCTTT; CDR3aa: CASSVIPQVEGSINTEAFF
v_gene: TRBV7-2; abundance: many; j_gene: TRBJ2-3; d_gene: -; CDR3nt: TGTGCCAGCAGCTTAGTGGCTAGACAAGATACGCAGTATTTT; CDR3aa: CASSLVARQDTQYF
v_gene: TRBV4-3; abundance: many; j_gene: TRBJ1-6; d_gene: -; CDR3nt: TGCGCCAGCAGCCCGCGGACAGTTGAGTCACCCCTCCACTTT; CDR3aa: CASSPRTVESPLHF
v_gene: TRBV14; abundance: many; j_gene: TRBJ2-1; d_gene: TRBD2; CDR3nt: TGTGCCAGCAGCCAAGCGGGACTAGCGCAGTTCTTC; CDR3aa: CASSQAGLAQFF
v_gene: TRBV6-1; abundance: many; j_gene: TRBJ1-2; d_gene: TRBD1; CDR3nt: TGTGCCAGCAGTTCCGGACAGGGGAGCTACACCTTC; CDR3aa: CASSSGQGSYTF
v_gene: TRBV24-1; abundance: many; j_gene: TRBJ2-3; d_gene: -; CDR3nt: TGTGCCACCAGTGATTCTCTCAGCCCTACAGGGACGCAGTATTTT; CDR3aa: CATSDSLSPTGTQYF
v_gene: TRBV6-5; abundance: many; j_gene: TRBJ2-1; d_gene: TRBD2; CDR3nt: TGTGCCAGCAGTTCCTGGACTAGCGGGGCTTACAATGAGCAGTTCTTC; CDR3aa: CASSSWTSGAYNEQFF
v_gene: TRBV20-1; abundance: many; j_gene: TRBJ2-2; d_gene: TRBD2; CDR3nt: TGCAGTGCTAGGGGGGAGCGGGAGAGGTCCGGGGAGCTGTTTTTT; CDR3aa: CSARGERERSGELFF
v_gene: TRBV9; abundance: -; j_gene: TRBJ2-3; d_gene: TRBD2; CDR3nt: TGTGCCAGCAGCGTAGGGGCGGGAGGCCCCACAGATACGCAGTATTTT; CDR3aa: CASSVGAGGPTDTQYF
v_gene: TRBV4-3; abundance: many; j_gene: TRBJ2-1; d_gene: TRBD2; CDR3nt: TGCGCCAGCAGCCAGCTACCGGGACTAGCGTTCTACAATGAGCAGTTCTTC; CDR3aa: CASSQLPGLAFYNEQFF
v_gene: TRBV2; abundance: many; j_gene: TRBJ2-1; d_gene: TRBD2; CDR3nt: TGTGCCAGCAGTACCGGGACTAGCGGGCGTAATGAGCAGTTCTTC; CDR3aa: CASSTGTSGRNEQFF
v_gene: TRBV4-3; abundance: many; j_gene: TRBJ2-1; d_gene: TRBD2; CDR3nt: TGCGCCAGCAGCAAAACTAGCGGGAGGGCCGATAATGAGCAGTTCTTC; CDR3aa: CASSKTSGRADNEQFF
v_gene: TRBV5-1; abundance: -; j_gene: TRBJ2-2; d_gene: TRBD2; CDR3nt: TGCGCCAGCAGCCTAGACGGGAGGGCCAGGACCGGCGAGCTGTTTTTT; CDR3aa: CASSLDGRARTGELFF
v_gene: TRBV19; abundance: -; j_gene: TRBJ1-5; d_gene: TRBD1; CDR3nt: TGTGCCAGTAGCGGTCAACAGGGGGGCAATCAGCCCCAGCATTTT; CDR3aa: CASSGQQGGNQPQHF
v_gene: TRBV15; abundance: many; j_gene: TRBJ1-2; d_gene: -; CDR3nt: TGTGCCACCAGCAGGGTCCCGGTGGCGGGCTATGGCTACACCTTC; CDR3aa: CATSRVPVAGYGYTF
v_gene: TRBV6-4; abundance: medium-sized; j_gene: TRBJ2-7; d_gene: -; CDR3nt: TGTGCCGACCCCCCGAGGGACACCTACGAGCAGTACTTC; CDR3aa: CADPPRDTYEQYF
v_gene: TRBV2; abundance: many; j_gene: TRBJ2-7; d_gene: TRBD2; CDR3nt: TGTGCCAGCTACCCTAGCGGGAGTTCCGAGCAGTACTTC; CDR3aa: CASYPSGSSEQYF
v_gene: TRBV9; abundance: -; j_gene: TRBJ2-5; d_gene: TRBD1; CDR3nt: TGTGCCAGCAGCAGGGGACAGGGGACCGAGACCCAGTACTTC; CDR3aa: CASSRGQGTETQYF
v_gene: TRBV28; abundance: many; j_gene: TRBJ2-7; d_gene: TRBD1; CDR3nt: TGTGCCAGCAGTTTCACCGGGACAGGGGGATACGAGCAGTACTTC; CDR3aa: CASSFTGTGGYEQYF